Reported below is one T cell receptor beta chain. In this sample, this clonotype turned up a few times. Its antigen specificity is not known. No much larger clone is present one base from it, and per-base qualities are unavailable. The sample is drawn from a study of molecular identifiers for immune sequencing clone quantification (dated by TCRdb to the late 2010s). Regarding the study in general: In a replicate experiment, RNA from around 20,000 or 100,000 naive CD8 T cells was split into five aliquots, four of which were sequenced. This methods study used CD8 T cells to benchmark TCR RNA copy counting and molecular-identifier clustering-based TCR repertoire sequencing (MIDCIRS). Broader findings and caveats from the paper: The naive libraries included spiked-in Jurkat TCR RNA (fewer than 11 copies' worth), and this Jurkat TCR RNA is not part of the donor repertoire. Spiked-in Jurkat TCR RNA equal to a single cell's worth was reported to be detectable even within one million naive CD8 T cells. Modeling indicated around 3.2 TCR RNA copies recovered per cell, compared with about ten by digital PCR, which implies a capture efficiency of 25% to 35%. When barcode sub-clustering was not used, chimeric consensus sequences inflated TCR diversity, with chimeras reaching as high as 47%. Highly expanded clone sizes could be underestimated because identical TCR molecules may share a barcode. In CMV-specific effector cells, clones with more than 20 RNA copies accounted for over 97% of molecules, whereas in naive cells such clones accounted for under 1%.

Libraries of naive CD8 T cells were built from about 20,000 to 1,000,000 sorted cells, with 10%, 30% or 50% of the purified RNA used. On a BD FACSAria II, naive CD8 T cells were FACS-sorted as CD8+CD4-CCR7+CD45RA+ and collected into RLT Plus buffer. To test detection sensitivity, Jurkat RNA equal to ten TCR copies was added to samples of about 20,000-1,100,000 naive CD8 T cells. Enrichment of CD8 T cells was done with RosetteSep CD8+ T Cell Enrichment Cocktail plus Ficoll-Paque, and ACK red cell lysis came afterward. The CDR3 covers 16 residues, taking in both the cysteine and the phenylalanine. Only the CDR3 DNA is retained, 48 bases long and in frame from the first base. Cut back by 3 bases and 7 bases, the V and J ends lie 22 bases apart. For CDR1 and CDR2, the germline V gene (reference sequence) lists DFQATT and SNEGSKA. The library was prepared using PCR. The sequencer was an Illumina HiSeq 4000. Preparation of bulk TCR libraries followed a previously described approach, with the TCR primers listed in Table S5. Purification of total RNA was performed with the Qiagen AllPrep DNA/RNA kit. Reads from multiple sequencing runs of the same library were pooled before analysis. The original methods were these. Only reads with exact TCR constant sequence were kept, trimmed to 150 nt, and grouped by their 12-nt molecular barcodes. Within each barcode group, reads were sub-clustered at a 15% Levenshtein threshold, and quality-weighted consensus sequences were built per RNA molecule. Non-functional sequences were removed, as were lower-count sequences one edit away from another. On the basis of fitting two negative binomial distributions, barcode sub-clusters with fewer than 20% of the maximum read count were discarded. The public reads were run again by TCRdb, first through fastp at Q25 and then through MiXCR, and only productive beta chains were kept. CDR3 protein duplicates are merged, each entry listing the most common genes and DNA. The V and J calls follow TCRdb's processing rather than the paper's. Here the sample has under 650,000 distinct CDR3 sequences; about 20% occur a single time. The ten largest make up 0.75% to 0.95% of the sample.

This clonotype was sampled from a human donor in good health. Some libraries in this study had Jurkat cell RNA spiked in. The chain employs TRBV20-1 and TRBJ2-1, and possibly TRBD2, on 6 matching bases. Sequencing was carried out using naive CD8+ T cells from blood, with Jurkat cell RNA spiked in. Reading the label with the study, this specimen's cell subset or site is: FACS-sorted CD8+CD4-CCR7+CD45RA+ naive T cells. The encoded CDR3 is CSASSTWGDSGNEQFF. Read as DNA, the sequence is TGCAGTGCTAGTTCCACGTGGGGGGATTCTGGAAATGAGCAGTTCTTC.